This T cell receptor beta chain was recovered during a study of patients and donors after allogeneic stem cell transplantation. For this clonotype: One end of the junction does not line up with germline, which may come from a read error.

The CDR3 covers 13 residues. Per the germline V gene, CDR1 is SEHNR and CDR2 is FQNEAQ (reference sequence). Via MiXCR, TCRdb re-called the RT-PCR reads, giving one row per CDR3 protein. Among 25,000 to 30,000 distinct CDR3 sequences listed, roughly 8% were seen once. This chain connects TRBV7-9 to TRBJ1-1; TRBD1 matches at 8 bases. The sequence was obtained from a human donor who was either an allogeneic HSCT recipient or a stem cell or donor lymphocyte infusion donor (not recorded which). It is not recorded whose cells these are; they may come from a transplant donor. The sequencing input was blood, either unsorted or a sorted T cell fraction (not recorded which). The CDR3 is CASSLAGGLEAFF. DNA of the CDR3: TGTGCCAGCAGCCTAGCAGGGGGCTTGGAAGCTTTCTTT.